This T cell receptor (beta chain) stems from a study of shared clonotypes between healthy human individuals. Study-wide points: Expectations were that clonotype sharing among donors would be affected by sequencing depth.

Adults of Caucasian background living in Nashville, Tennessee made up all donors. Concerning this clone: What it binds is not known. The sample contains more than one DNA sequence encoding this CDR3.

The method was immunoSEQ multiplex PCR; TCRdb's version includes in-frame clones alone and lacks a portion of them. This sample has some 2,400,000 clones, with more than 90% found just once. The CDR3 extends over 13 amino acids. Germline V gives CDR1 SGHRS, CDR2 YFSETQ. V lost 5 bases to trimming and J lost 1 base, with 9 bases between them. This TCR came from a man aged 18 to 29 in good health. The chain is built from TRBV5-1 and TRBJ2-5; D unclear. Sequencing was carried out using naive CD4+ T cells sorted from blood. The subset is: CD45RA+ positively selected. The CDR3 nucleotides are TGCGCCAGCAGTGTCGGTGGCCAAGAGACCCAGTACTTC. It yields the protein CASSVGGQETQYF.